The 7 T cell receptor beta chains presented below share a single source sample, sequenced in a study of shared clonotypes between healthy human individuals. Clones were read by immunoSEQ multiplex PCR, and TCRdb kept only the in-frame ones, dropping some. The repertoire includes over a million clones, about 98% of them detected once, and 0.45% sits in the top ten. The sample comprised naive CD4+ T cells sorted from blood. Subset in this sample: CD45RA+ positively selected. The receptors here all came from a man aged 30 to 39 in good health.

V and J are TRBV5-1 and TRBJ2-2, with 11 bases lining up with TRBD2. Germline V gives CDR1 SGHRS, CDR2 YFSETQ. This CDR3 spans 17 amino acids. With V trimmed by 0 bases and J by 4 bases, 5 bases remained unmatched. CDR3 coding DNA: TGCGCCAGCAGCTTGGCTAGCGGGAGGTCGGGCACCGGGGAGCTGTTTTTT. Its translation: CASSLASGRSGTGELFF.

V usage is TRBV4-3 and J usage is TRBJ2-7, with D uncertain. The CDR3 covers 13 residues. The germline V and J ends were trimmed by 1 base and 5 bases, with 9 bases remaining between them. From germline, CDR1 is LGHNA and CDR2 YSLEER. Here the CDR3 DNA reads TGCGCCAGCAGCCAAGTAGGCGGACACGAGCAGTACTTC. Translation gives CASSQVGGHEQYF.

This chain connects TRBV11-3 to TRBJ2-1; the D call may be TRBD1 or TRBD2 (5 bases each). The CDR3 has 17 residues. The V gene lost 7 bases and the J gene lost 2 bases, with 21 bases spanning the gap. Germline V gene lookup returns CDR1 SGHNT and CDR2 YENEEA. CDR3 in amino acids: CASILRDRDRPYNEQFF. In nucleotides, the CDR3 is TGTGCCAGCATCCTTCGAGACCGGGACCGCCCCTACAATGAGCAGTTCTTC.

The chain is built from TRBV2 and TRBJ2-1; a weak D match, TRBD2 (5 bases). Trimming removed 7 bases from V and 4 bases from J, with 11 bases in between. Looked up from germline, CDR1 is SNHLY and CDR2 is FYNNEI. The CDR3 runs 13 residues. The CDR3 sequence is CASTTGNYNEQFF. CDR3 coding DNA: TGTGCCAGCACAACGGGAAATTACAATGAGCAGTTCTTC.

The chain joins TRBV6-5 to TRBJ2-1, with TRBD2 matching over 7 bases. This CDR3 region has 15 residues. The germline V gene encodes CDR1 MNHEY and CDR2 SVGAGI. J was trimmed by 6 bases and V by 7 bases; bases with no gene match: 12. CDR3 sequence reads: CASTTKRERPNEQFF. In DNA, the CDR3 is TGTGCCAGCACGACGAAGCGGGAACGGCCCAATGAGCAGTTCTTC.

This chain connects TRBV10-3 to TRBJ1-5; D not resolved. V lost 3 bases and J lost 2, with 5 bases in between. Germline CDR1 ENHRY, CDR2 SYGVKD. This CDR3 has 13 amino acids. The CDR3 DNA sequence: TGTGCCATCAGTGACGGGGGCAATCAGCCCCAGCATTTT. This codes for CAISDGGNQPQHF.

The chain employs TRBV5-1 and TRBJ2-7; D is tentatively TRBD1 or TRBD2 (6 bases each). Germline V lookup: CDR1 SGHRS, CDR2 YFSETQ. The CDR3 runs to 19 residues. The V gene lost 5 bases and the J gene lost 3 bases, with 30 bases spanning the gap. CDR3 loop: CASRGIFKVGGTLSYEQYF. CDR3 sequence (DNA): TGCGCCAGCAGGGGAATATTTAAAGTGGGCGGGACACTAAGCTACGAGCAGTACTTC. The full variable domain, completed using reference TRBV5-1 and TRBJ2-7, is KAGVTQTPRYLIKTRGQQVTLSCSPISGHRSVSWYQQTPGQGLQFLFEYFSETQRNKGNFPGRFSGRQFSNSRSEMNVSTLELGDSALYLCASRGIFKVGGTLSYEQYFGPGTRLTVT.